These 30 T cell receptor beta chains came from one sample sequenced in a study of blood T cell repertoires in COVID-19. Libraries were prepared by immunoSEQ multiplex PCR; TCRdb keeps only in-frame clonotypes and omits some of them. This table has a few hundred thousand clones, over 85% appearing once. Sequenced input: PBMCs or T cells enriched from blood (not recorded which). These receptors were collected from a woman aged 30 to 39 who had recovered from COVID-19.

The chain has TRBV10-3 and TRBJ1-2; the D is unclear. Germline-derived CDR1 and CDR2 are ENHRY and SYGVKD. CDR3 size: 13 residues. V was shortened by 7 bases and J by 8 bases, with 17 bases between the two germline ends. The chain's CDR3 is CAITDQVAGGYTF. The CDR3 DNA sequence: TGTGCCATCACCGACCAAGTGGCGGGAGGCTACACCTTC.

This clone was detected once. The rearrangement links TRBV5-1 to TRBJ2-1; 7 bases line up with TRBD1. The CDR3 is made up of 14 amino acids. V lost 0 bases to trimming and J lost 6 bases; unmatched junction nucleotides: 3. Germline assignment: CDR1 SGHRS and CDR2 YFSETQ. The CDR3 region has the DNA TGCGCCAGCAGCTTGGGACAGGGATCCAATGAGCAGTTCTTC. Its translation: CASSLGQGSNEQFF.

The CDR3 is CASSVGSGLAGETQYF. Here the CDR3 DNA reads TGTGCCAGCAGCGTAGGATCCGGACTAGCGGGAGAGACCCAGTACTTC. The V gene is TRBV9, the J gene TRBJ2-5; 11 bases are a match to TRBD2. The CDR3 has 16 amino acids. The J segment lost 4 bases and the V segment lost 0 bases, leaving 5 bases of the junction unmatched. Germline CDR1 and CDR2: SGDLS and YYNGEE.

V is TRBV9 and J is TRBJ2-5; 11 bases map to TRBD2. This CDR3 is built from 17 residues. Looked up from germline, CDR1 is SGDLS and CDR2 is YYNGEE. Trimming at V came to 3 bases and at J to 5 bases, leaving 12 bases not matched to a gene. The DNA for the CDR3 is TGTGCCAGCAGCGGAGATAGCGGGAGGGATCTAGGGGAGACCCAGTACTTC. Amino acids: CASSGDSGRDLGETQYF.

V gene TRBV18 combines with J gene TRBJ2-3; D is unresolved. Deletions cut 3 bases from V and 3 bases from J, with 7 bases between. Per the germline V gene, CDR1 is KGHSH and CDR2 is LQKENI. The CDR3 consists of 13 residues. The CDR3 sequence is CASSPAVTDTQYF. CDR3 DNA sequence: TGTGCCAGCTCACCTGCAGTGACAGATACGCAGTATTTT.

A single count supports this clone. The CDR3 DNA reads as TGTGCCAGCTCCTCCGGCGGTCAAGAGACCCAGTACTTC. Amino acids: CASSSGGQETQYF. V and J are TRBV18 and TRBJ2-5; D not certain. Trimming shortened V by 6 bases and J by 2 bases, and 10 bases separated the two germline ends. Germline loops: CDR1 KGHSH, CDR2 LQKENI. This CDR3 is built from 13 residues.

The chain carries TRBV6-5 and TRBJ2-1; 9 bases map to TRBD2. CDR3 length: 16 amino acids. CDR1 and CDR2 from the germline V gene are MNHEY and SVGAGI. The ends lost 2 bases at V and 2 bases at J; junction bases unmatched: 4. The CDR3 DNA reads TGTGCCAGCAGTTACACGACTAGCGGTCCCTACAATGAGCAGTTCTTC. The encoded protein is CASSYTTSGPYNEQFF.

CDR3 in DNA: TGTGCCAGCTCACGGGGACTAGCGGGAGAGACCCAGTACTTC. Amino acids: CASSRGLAGETQYF. This chain uses TRBV18 with TRBJ2-5; 12 bases are a match to TRBD2. From germline, CDR1 is KGHSH and CDR2 LQKENI. V trimming: 4 bases; J trimming: 4 bases; junction bases outside the gene matches: 1. CDR3 length: 14 residues.

V is TRBV7-9 and J is TRBJ1-3, with 10 bases lining up with TRBD1. This CDR3 region has 15 residues. Trimming removed 5 bases from V and 6 bases from J; junction bases left unmatched: 7. The germline V gene encodes CDR1 SEHNR and CDR2 FQNEAQ (reference sequence). Written as DNA, the CDR3 is TGTGCCAGCAGCCTAGGACAGGGGGAAGAAAACACCATATATTTT. Its translation: CASSLGQGEENTIYF.

The DNA for the CDR3 is TGTGCCAGCAGTTTCCGAGCGGGAGAGACCCAGTACTTC. Translated: CASSFRAGETQYF. The J gene is TRBJ2-5, the V gene TRBV12-3 or TRBV12-4; a possible D gene is TRBD2 (6 bases). The CDR3 covers 13 residues. Between the trimmed V and J ends, which lost 3 bases and 4 bases, there was a span of 9 bases.

The chain links TRBV7-8 to TRBJ1-5; 7 bases fit TRBD1. V trimming: 3 bases; J trimming: 4 bases; junction bases outside the gene matches: 6. The CDR3 consists of 15 residues. Germline CDR1 SGHVS, CDR2 FQNEAQ. The CDR3 DNA reads TGTGCCAGCAGCTTCGGGACAGCTAGTAATCAGCCCCAGCATTTT. Protein: CASSFGTASNQPQHF.

A few counts support this clone. The chain employs TRBV28 and TRBJ2-1; 10 bases map to TRBD2. The V gene end was trimmed by 7 bases and the J gene end by 7 bases; junction bases not matched to a gene: 22. The CDR3 length is 19 residues. The V gene's germline CDR1 is MDHEN and CDR2 SYDVKM. CDR3 DNA: TGTGCCAGCACCCAGACAGGGTTTCCGCCTAGCGGGAGAGTTAATGAGCAGTTCTTC. This encodes CASTQTGFPPSGRVNEQFF.

The V call is TRBV7-9, the J call TRBJ2-7, with D maybe TRBD1 (6 bases). The V and J ends lost 3 bases and 5 bases respectively, with 17 bases between them. Germline assignment: CDR1 SEHNR and CDR2 FQNEAQ (reference sequence). The CDR3 length is 15 residues. For the CDR3, the DNA is TGTGCCAGCAGCTTGACAGGCCGCTCTTCCAACGAGCAGTACTTC. This translates into CASSLTGRSSNEQYF.

The J gene is TRBJ2-7, the V gene TRBV10-3, with D tentatively TRBD2 (6 bases). CDR1 is ENHRY, CDR2 SYGVKD, per germline. Trimming removed 0 bases from V and 5 bases from J, with 14 bases in between. The CDR3 consists of 15 residues. This chain's CDR3 is CAISESEGTFHEQYF. CDR3 DNA sequence: TGTGCCATCAGTGAGTCTGAGGGGACTTTCCACGAGCAGTACTTC.

J is TRBJ1-5 and V is TRBV7-2; 7 bases align to TRBD1. Germline CDR1 and CDR2: SGHTA and FQGNSA. With 1 base clipped from V and 0 bases from J, the junction kept 6 bases outside the gene matches. This CDR3 contains 17 residues. The CDR3 nucleotides read TGTGCCAGCAGCTTAGGGGACAGCAGATATAGCAATCAGCCCCAGCATTTT. It codes for CASSLGDSRYSNQPQHF.

This chain links TRBV5-1 with TRBJ2-5; TRBD1 matches at 8 bases. With 3 bases clipped from V and 4 bases from J, the junction kept 8 bases outside the gene matches. This CDR3 comprises 15 residues. Germline V gene lookup returns CDR1 SGHRS and CDR2 YFSETQ. This chain's CDR3 is CASSSRTGSRETQYF. The CDR3 nucleotides are TGCGCCAGCAGCTCCCGGACAGGGTCCCGAGAGACCCAGTACTTC.

J is TRBJ1-1 and V is TRBV7-9, with TRBD1 as a possible D gene (5 bases). The CDR3 is 15 amino acids. Germline lookup yields CDR1 SEHNR and CDR2 FQNEAQ (reference sequence). Trimming pared 2 bases from V and 4 bases from J, leaving 14 bases between. The chain's CDR3 is CASSLSGNGGTEAFF. In DNA, the CDR3 is TGTGCCAGCAGCTTATCCGGTAACGGGGGCACTGAAGCTTTCTTT. Using reference TRBV7-9 and TRBJ1-1 for the parts outside the CDR3, the full variable domain is DTGVSQNPRHKITKRGQNVTFRCDPISEHNRLYWYRQTLGQGPEFLTYFQNEAQLEKSRLLSDRFSAERPKGSFSTLEIQRTEQGDSAMYLCASSLSGNGGTEAFFGQGTRLTVV.

The rearrangement uses TRBV9 and TRBJ1-1; TRBD1 is a possible D gene (6 bases). The CDR3 is 13 amino acids. The V and J ends lost 5 bases and 7 bases respectively, with 15 bases between them. CDR1 is SGDLS and CDR2 is YYNGEE in the germline V gene. CDR3 DNA: TGTGCCAGCAGTTTGGTGACAGGCAATGAAGCTTTCTTT. Translation: CASSLVTGNEAFF.

The J gene is TRBJ1-1, the V gene TRBV30, with D possibly matching TRBD1 (5 bases). V was pared by 4 bases and J by 2 bases, with 11 bases between. This CDR3 has 13 residues. Germline V lookup: CDR1 GTSNPN, CDR2 SVGIG (reference sequence). The CDR3 is CAWTKTDNTEAFF. DNA of the CDR3: TGTGCCTGGACTAAGACAGATAACACTGAAGCTTTCTTT.

The chain uses TRBV4-1 and TRBJ2-5, with TRBD2 identical over 8 bases. V gave up 3 bases and J gave up 5 bases; unmatched junction bases: 14. Germline-derived CDR1 and CDR2 are MGHRA and YSYEKL. The CDR3 runs to 17 residues. The CDR3 DNA follows: TGCGCCAGCAGCCAGTCTCCGGGACTAGTGGGCTGGGAGACCCAGTACTTC. Encoded protein: CASSQSPGLVGWETQYF.

The rearrangement joins TRBV11-2 to TRBJ2-1, with 13 bases fitting TRBD2. After removal of 3 bases from V and 15 bases from J, the junction contained 11 bases not matched to a gene. This CDR3 comprises 15 residues. Looked up from germline, CDR1 is SGHAT and CDR2 is FQNNGV. The CDR3 loop is CASSFGLAGALISFF. DNA for the CDR3: TGTGCCAGCAGCTTTGGACTAGCGGGAGCCTTAATTTCGTTCTTC.

The V call is TRBV29-1, the J call TRBJ2-1; 8 positions agree with TRBD1. This CDR3 is built from 14 residues. V was clipped by 7 bases and J by 5 bases; unmatched bases: 10. Germline V gene lookup returns CDR1 SQVTM and CDR2 ANQGSEA. The CDR3 DNA reads TGCAGCGGCCGACCGGTGACAGGGGACAATGAGCAGTTCTTC. Protein product: CSGRPVTGDNEQFF.

The V and J genes are TRBV6-5 and TRBJ1-6; no definite D call. Germline lookup yields CDR1 MNHEY and CDR2 SVGAGI. CDR3 size: 13 residues. Trimming shortened V by 4 bases and J by 9 bases, and 10 bases separated the two germline ends. The CDR3 sequence is CASSSDGVSPLHF. CDR3 nucleotides: TGTGCCAGCAGTTCCGATGGAGTTTCACCCCTCCACTTT.

This clone was counted only a few times. The chain is built from TRBV7-6 and TRBJ2-1; 11 positions agree with TRBD2. This CDR3 has 19 residues. The V gene's germline CDR1 is SGHVS and CDR2 FNYEAQ. The trim removed 2 bases at V and 0 bases at J, leaving 9 bases unmatched. The CDR3 spells CASSLKGLADISSYNEQFF. The CDR3 bases are TGTGCCAGCAGCTTAAAGGGACTAGCGGATATAAGCTCCTACAATGAGCAGTTCTTC.

The chain employs TRBV28 and TRBJ2-1, with D perhaps matching TRBD2 (6 bases). CDR1 and CDR2 (germline): MDHEN, SYDVKM. CDR3 length: 20 amino acids. Trimming removed 2 bases from V and 7 bases from J, with 30 bases in between. Here the CDR3 DNA reads TGTGCCAGCAGTTTAACCCGGGACTCACGCGTAGGGTATTCGTTGAATGAGCAGTTCTTC. Translating it yields CASSLTRDSRVGYSLNEQFF.

The chain is built from TRBV7-2 and TRBJ2-7; no clear D. The V gene lost 1 base and the J gene lost 0 bases, with 7 bases spanning the gap. This CDR3 is built from 14 residues. Germline V gives CDR1 SGHTA, CDR2 FQGNSA. CDR3: CASSLEESSYEQYF. The CDR3 DNA reads TGTGCCAGCAGCTTAGAGGAGAGCTCCTACGAGCAGTACTTC. Full variable domain (outside the CDR3, taken from reference TRBV7-2 and TRBJ2-7): GAGVSQSPSNKVTEKGKDVELRCDPISGHTALYWYRQSLGQGLEFLIYFQGNSAPDKSGLPSDRFSAERTGGSVSTLTIQRTQQEDSAVYLCASSLEESSYEQYFGPGTRLTVT.

The V call is TRBV7-2, the J call TRBJ1-6, with no clear D. V was cut by 2 bases and J by 5 bases, with 7 bases left in between. This CDR3 has 14 amino acids. Germline V gene sequence: CDR1 SGHTA, CDR2 FQGNSA. The CDR3 DNA sequence: TGTGCCAGCAGCTTAAACGGAGATAATTCACCCCTCCACTTT. Amino acids: CASSLNGDNSPLHF.

CDR3 loop: CATALAGFTYEQYF. CDR3 nucleotides: TGTGCCACTGCTCTAGCGGGCTTCACCTACGAGCAGTACTTC. This chain joins TRBV15 and TRBJ2-7; TRBD2 matches at 8 bases. The CDR3 sequence is 14 residues long. V shed 9 bases and J 2 bases; nucleotides not matched to a gene: 9. Germline-derived CDR1 and CDR2 are LNHNV and YYDKDF (reference sequence).

CDR3 loop: CASSLSLAGNTGELFF. In DNA, the CDR3 is TGTGCCAGCAGCTTGTCACTAGCGGGGAACACCGGGGAGCTGTTTTTT. The J gene is TRBJ2-2, the V gene TRBV13; 9 nucleotides agree with TRBD2. The V gene end was trimmed by 3 bases and the J gene end by 1 base; junction bases not matched to a gene: 3. The CDR3 spans 16 residues. The germline V gene has CDR1 PRHDT and CDR2 FYEKMQ (reference sequence).

This chain connects TRBV5-6 to TRBJ2-7; 12 bases match TRBD2. Trimming removed 4 bases from V and 3 bases from J; junction bases left unmatched: 5. This CDR3 region has 15 residues. CDR1 and CDR2 (germline): SGHDT, YYEEEE. The CDR3 spells CASSVGLAGIYEQYF. CDR3 sequence (DNA): TGTGCCAGCAGCGTCGGACTAGCGGGGATCTACGAGCAGTACTTC.